This T cell receptor beta chain was sequenced during a study of blood T cell repertoires in COVID-19. Study summary: Material from acute and convalescent COVID-19 was sourced from the United States, Italy and Spain. PBMCs, B-cell-depleted T cells, or T cells provided the cDNA or gDNA that made up the material.

Using immunoSEQ multiplex PCR, the repertoire was profiled, and TCRdb retains in-frame clones only, with some absent. This repertoire shows 200,000 to 300,000 clones, about nine tenths found once; its top ten account for roughly 0.79%. Seattle patients were enrolled during active infection and followed longitudinally. CDR3 size: 15 residues. V lost 1 base to trimming and J lost 4 bases; unmatched junction nucleotides: 9. Germline V gene sequence: CDR1 GTSNPN, CDR2 SVGIG (reference sequence). The gene calls are TRBV30 and TRBJ2-5; TRBD2 matches at 7 bases. The specimen sequenced was peripheral blood. The clonotype originates from a young man with COVID-19, enrolled during active disease. CDR3 sequence reads: CAWSGPAGPSETQYF. In DNA, the CDR3 is TGTGCCTGGAGTGGACCAGCGGGGCCTTCAGAGACCCAGTACTTC. The full variable domain, completed using reference TRBV30 and TRBJ2-5, is SQTIHQWPATLVQPVGSPLSLECTVEGTSNPNLYWYRQAAGRGLQLLFYSVGIGQISSEVPQNLSASRPQDRQFILSSKKLLLSDSGFYLCAWSGPAGPSETQYFGPGTRLLVL.